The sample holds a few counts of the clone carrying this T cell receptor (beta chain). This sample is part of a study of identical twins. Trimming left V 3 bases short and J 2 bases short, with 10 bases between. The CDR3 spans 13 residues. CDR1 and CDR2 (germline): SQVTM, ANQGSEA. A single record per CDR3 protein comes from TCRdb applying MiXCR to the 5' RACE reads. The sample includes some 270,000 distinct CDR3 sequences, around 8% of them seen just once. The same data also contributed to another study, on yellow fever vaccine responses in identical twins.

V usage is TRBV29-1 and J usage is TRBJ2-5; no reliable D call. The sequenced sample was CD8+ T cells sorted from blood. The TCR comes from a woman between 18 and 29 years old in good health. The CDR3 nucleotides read TGCAGCGTTGACCCCGGTGCTCAAGAGACCCAGTACTTC. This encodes CSVDPGAQETQYF.